The subject of this entry is one T cell receptor (beta chain). Its antigen is not known. Researchers ran immunoSEQ v3.0 at survey level. Assay used: immunoSEQ multiplex PCR; TCRdb lists only in-frame clones, some missing. The repertoire includes approximately 17,000 clones, 85% to 90% of them detected once, and around 12% sits in the top ten. The data were taken from a study of long-term antiretroviral therapy in people with HIV. Study-level background: First collections came about a decade before the 2015 immediate-ART recommendation. The study, taken as a whole, reports: Repertoires in HIV (unlike those of controls) had narrower CDR3 length ranges. At every time point, clones expanded before ART dominated the repertoire.

Per germline, CDR1 KGHSH and CDR2 LQKENI. V shed 3 bases, J shed 3 bases, and the junction held 7 bases outside the gene matches. The CDR3 is 16 residues long. The receptor comes from a man in his fifties with HIV. This chain connects TRBV18 to TRBJ2-1; 8 bases align to TRBD1. Sample: unsorted PBMCs, taken 0.7 years before starting antiretroviral therapy. CDR3 residues: CASSPTGTGSYNEQFF. CDR3 in DNA: TGTGCCAGCTCACCCACCGGGACAGGCAGCTACAATGAGCAGTTCTTC.